This record looks at one TCR beta chain sequence and its context. Its cognate antigen is unknown. This specimen comes from a study of graft-versus-host responses after intestinal transplantation. In the study overall: Transplants were multivisceral, liver-intestinal, or isolated intestinal. Broader study findings: Graft-donor T cell macrochimerism in patients accompanied high graft-versus-host to host-versus-graft clonal ratios in allografts. After transplant, early declines in HvG clones were associated with peak levels of circulating GvH clones.

TCRdb's copy holds only in-frame clones and misses some; the assay was immunoSEQ multiplex PCR. The repertoire holds approximately 100,000 clones, with about 83% as singletons. The junction had 7 bases not matched to a gene; V was cut back by 8 bases and J by 3 bases. This CDR3 is 13 amino acids long. Germline CDR1 and CDR2: MDHEN and SYDVKM. This specimen was PBMCs, taken 255 days after intestinal transplant. V gene TRBV28 combines with J gene TRBJ2-7; TRBD1 matches 7 bases. This receptor was taken from a human patient who received an intestinal transplant, so some T cells may come from the graft donor. CDR3 in amino acids: CASGWTGDYEQYF. In DNA, the CDR3 is TGTGCCAGCGGGTGGACAGGAGACTACGAGCAGTACTTC.